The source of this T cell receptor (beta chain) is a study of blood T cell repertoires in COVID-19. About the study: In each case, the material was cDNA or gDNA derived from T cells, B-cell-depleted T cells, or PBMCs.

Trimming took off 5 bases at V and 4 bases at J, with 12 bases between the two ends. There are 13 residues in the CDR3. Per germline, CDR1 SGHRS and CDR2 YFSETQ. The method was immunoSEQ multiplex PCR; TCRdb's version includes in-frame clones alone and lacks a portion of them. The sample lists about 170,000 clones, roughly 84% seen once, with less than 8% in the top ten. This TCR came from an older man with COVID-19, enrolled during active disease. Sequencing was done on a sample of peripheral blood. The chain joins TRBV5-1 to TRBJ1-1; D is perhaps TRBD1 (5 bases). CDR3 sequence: CASRNQGGTEAFF. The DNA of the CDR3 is TGCGCCAGCAGAAACCAGGGCGGCACTGAAGCTTTCTTT.